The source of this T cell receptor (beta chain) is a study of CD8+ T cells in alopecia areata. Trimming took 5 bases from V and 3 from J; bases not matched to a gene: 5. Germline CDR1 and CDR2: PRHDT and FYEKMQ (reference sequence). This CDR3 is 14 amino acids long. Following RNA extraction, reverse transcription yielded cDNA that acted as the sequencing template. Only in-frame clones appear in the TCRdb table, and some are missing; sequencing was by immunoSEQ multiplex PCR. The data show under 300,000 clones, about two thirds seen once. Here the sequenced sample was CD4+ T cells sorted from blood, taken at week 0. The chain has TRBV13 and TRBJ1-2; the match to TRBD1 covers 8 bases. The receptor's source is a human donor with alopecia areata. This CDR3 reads CASSPTGVDYGYTF. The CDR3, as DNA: TGTGCCAGCAGCCCGACAGGGGTGGACTATGGCTACACCTTC.